These T cell receptor beta chains were read from a single sample in a study of cytotoxic CD8 clonotypes in ibrutinib-treated CLL. Using immunoSEQ multiplex PCR, the repertoire was profiled, and TCRdb retains in-frame clones only, with some absent. This sample yields roughly 110,000 clones, of which about 58% are seen a single time; 37% belongs to the top ten. The starting material was PBMCs, obtained after 24 months of ibrutinib treatment. The origin of the receptors is a human donor with chronic lymphocytic leukemia. Both conserved end residues are part of each CDR3. D genes are given only for firm matches. Not all rows give a size; the values are once, few, many and, for expanded clones, a class.

J gene: TRBJ2-3; clone size: -; D gene: -; V gene: TRBV5-4; CDR3 DNA: TGTGCCACCCGAAGAGGGGGGGGCACAGATACGCAGTATTTT; CDR3 protein: CATRRGGGTDTQYF
J gene: TRBJ2-5; clone size: -; D gene: -; V gene: TRBV29-1; CDR3 DNA: TGCAGCGCGAAAGGTGCTGAGCGGGAGACCCAGTACTTC; CDR3 protein: CSAKGAERETQYF
J gene: TRBJ2-3; clone size: once; D gene: TRBD2; V gene: TRBV19; CDR3 DNA: TGTGCCAGTAGTAAGAGCGGGGGGGGCACAGATACGCAGTATTTT; CDR3 protein: CASSKSGGGTDTQYF
J gene: TRBJ1-1; clone size: -; D gene: TRBD1; V gene: TRBV5-1; CDR3 DNA: TGCGCCAGCAGCTCTGGACAGGTAATGAACACTGAAGCTTTCTTT; CDR3 protein: CASSSGQVMNTEAFF
J gene: TRBJ2-2; clone size: -; D gene: -; V gene: TRBV27; CDR3 DNA: TGTGCCAGCAGTTTGGGACAAGCCACCGGGGAGCTGTTTTTT; CDR3 protein: CASSLGQATGELFF
J gene: TRBJ2-3; clone size: few; D gene: -; V gene: TRBV2; CDR3 DNA: TGTGCCAGCAGGAGATACACAGATACGCAGTATTTT; CDR3 protein: CASRRYTDTQYF
J gene: TRBJ2-7; clone size: few; D gene: TRBD2; V gene: TRBV5-6; CDR3 DNA: TGTGCCAGCAGCTTCGGGACTAGCGGGGACGAGCAGTACTTC; CDR3 protein: CASSFGTSGDEQYF
J gene: TRBJ2-7; clone size: -; D gene: TRBD2; V gene: TRBV4-1; CDR3 DNA: TGCGCCAGCAGCCAAGTAACGTCAGGGACTACCTACGAGCAGTACTTC; CDR3 protein: CASSQVTSGTTYEQYF
J gene: TRBJ1-3; clone size: few; D gene: -; V gene: TRBV19; CDR3 DNA: TGTGCCAGTAGTAGCCAAATGGGGAAGACTTCTGGAAACACCATATATTTT; CDR3 protein: CASSSQMGKTSGNTIYF
J gene: TRBJ2-3; clone size: -; D gene: TRBD2; V gene: TRBV9; CDR3 DNA: TGTGCCAGCAGCCCACGGGAGGGGCGGGGGAGCACAGATACGCAGTATTTT; CDR3 protein: CASSPREGRGSTDTQYF
J gene: TRBJ2-7; clone size: -; D gene: TRBD1; V gene: TRBV2; CDR3 DNA: TGTGCCAGTTTACCGGGACAGATCTACGAGCAGTACTTC; CDR3 protein: CASLPGQIYEQYF
J gene: TRBJ2-1; clone size: -; D gene: -; V gene: TRBV25-1; CDR3 DNA: TGTGCCAGCAGCCGTCATAGGGATGAGCAGTTCTTC; CDR3 protein: CASSRHRDEQFF
J gene: TRBJ2-3; clone size: once; D gene: -; V gene: TRBV7-3; CDR3 DNA: TGTGCCAGCAGCTTATCCACAGATACGCAGTATTTT; CDR3 protein: CASSLSTDTQYF
J gene: TRBJ2-2; clone size: -; D gene: -; V gene: TRBV7-9; CDR3 DNA: TGTGCCAGCAGTTCGACCCTCACCGGGGAGCTGTTTTTT; CDR3 protein: CASSSTLTGELFF
J gene: TRBJ2-3; clone size: few; D gene: TRBD2; V gene: TRBV5-1; CDR3 DNA: TGCGCCAGCAGTCCTAGCGGACGTAATACGCAGTATTTT; CDR3 protein: CASSPSGRNTQYF
J gene: TRBJ2-6; clone size: -; D gene: -; V gene: TRBV29-1; CDR3 DNA: TGCAGCGCTCTCCTGGGTGTAGCTGGGGCCAACGTCCTGACTTTC; CDR3 protein: CSALLGVAGANVLTF
J gene: TRBJ1-1; clone size: -; D gene: -; V gene: TRBV5-4; CDR3 DNA: -; CDR3 protein: CASSLWGPGAQPFF
J gene: TRBJ2-3; clone size: -; D gene: -; V gene: TRBV30; CDR3 DNA: TGTGCCTCAAGCAGGGGAGGTGAGGCGACAGATACGCAGTATTTT; CDR3 protein: CASSRGGEATDTQYF
J gene: TRBJ2-5; clone size: -; D gene: TRBD1; V gene: TRBV28; CDR3 DNA: TGTGCCAGCAGCCCCGGGACAGGGGCGACGGAGACCCAGTACTTC; CDR3 protein: CASSPGTGATETQYF
J gene: TRBJ2-7; clone size: few; D gene: -; V gene: TRBV30; CDR3 DNA: TGTGCCTGGAGTGTTTCCTGGGGGCCCTACGAGCAGTACTTC; CDR3 protein: CAWSVSWGPYEQYF
J gene: TRBJ1-4; clone size: -; D gene: -; V gene: TRBV25-1; CDR3 DNA: TGTGCCAGCTCGACAACAGGTCCTAATGAAAAACTGTTTTTT; CDR3 protein: CASSTTGPNEKLFF
J gene: TRBJ2-6; clone size: -; D gene: -; V gene: TRBV4-2; CDR3 DNA: TGTGCCAGCAGCCCTTATTATCGGGGTAACCCTTCTGGGGCCAACGTCCTGACTTTC; CDR3 protein: CASSPYYRGNPSGANVLTF
J gene: TRBJ2-5; clone size: -; D gene: TRBD2; V gene: TRBV5-1; CDR3 DNA: TGCGCCAGCAGCCCGCAGGGACTACCCCAAGAGACCCAGTACTTC; CDR3 protein: CASSPQGLPQETQYF
J gene: TRBJ1-2; clone size: few; D gene: -; V gene: TRBV20-1; CDR3 DNA: TGCAGTGCTAGTGATGGGAATGGCTACACCTTC; CDR3 protein: CSASDGNGYTF
J gene: TRBJ1-1; clone size: -; D gene: -; V gene: TRBV30; CDR3 DNA: TGTGCCTGGGTGCCACTGAAAGCTTTCTTT; CDR3 protein: CAWVPLKAFF
J gene: TRBJ1-1; clone size: few; D gene: -; V gene: TRBV7-9; CDR3 DNA: TGTGCCAGCAGCCAAGGAAACACTGAAGCTTTCTTT; CDR3 protein: CASSQGNTEAFF
J gene: TRBJ2-7; clone size: once; D gene: TRBD2; V gene: TRBV7-8; CDR3 DNA: TGTGCCAGCAGTAGATCCGGACTAGCCGGCGAGCAGTACTTC; CDR3 protein: CASSRSGLAGEQYF
J gene: TRBJ2-7; clone size: -; D gene: -; V gene: TRBV9; CDR3 DNA: TGTGCCAGCAGCGTAGCTGAGAGGGGCTTTGAGTACTTC; CDR3 protein: CASSVAERGFEYF
J gene: TRBJ1-1; clone size: -; D gene: -; V gene: TRBV6-5; CDR3 DNA: TGTGCCAGCATGGGGACGAACACTGAAGCTTTCTTT; CDR3 protein: CASMGTNTEAFF
J gene: TRBJ1-5; clone size: -; D gene: -; V gene: TRBV19; CDR3 DNA: TGTGCCAGTAATGAGGGTTCTAGCAATCAGCCCCAGCATTTT; CDR3 protein: CASNEGSSNQPQHF
J gene: TRBJ1-2; clone size: -; D gene: TRBD1; V gene: TRBV7-9; CDR3 DNA: TGTGCCAGCAGGGACGACAGGGTCTCTGGCTACACCTTC; CDR3 protein: CASRDDRVSGYTF
J gene: TRBJ2-2; clone size: few; D gene: TRBD2; V gene: TRBV9; CDR3 DNA: TGTGCCAGCAGCCCCCGGGGGGGTTTGGTCACCGGGGAGCTGTTTTTT; CDR3 protein: CASSPRGGLVTGELFF
J gene: TRBJ1-3; clone size: -; D gene: -; V gene: TRBV19; CDR3 DNA: TGTGCCAGTAGTCTCCAGGACAGCCCGAGCTCTGGAAACACCATATATTTT; CDR3 protein: CASSLQDSPSSGNTIYF
J gene: TRBJ1-1; clone size: -; D gene: TRBD1; V gene: TRBV7-9; CDR3 DNA: TGTGCCAGCAGCTTGGGACAGGGGGCGAACACTGAAGCTTTCTTT; CDR3 protein: CASSLGQGANTEAFF
J gene: TRBJ2-5; clone size: -; D gene: TRBD2; V gene: TRBV5-1; CDR3 DNA: TGCGCCAGCAGCTCCACGGGCGGGGGGGCTGAGACCCAGTACTTC; CDR3 protein: CASSSTGGGAETQYF
J gene: TRBJ1-2; clone size: -; D gene: -; V gene: TRBV29-1; CDR3 DNA: TGCAGCGTTGATGAGAGGGCTGGCTACACCTTC; CDR3 protein: CSVDERAGYTF
J gene: TRBJ1-1; clone size: -; D gene: -; V gene: TRBV5-6; CDR3 DNA: TGTGCCAGCAGGGAGAGAGGCACTGAAGCTTTCTTT; CDR3 protein: CASRERGTEAFF
J gene: TRBJ1-5; clone size: -; D gene: TRBD1; V gene: TRBV5-6; CDR3 DNA: TGTGCCAGCAGCCCAGGGGGGGTGAAGCCCCAGCATTTT; CDR3 protein: CASSPGGVKPQHF
J gene: TRBJ1-3; clone size: -; D gene: -; V gene: TRBV6-1; CDR3 DNA: TGTGCCAGCAGCCCTCTGGATGGAAACACCATATATTTT; CDR3 protein: CASSPLDGNTIYF
J gene: TRBJ1-6; clone size: -; D gene: TRBD1; V gene: TRBV5-1; CDR3 DNA: TGCGCCAGCAGCTTCCCCGGACAGGGTGTGGGATCCTATAATTCACCCCTCCACTTT; CDR3 protein: CASSFPGQGVGSYNSPLHF
J gene: TRBJ2-2; clone size: -; D gene: TRBD1; V gene: TRBV18; CDR3 DNA: TGTGCCAGCTCACCACCGGCGACAGGGGGAACCGGGGAGCTGTTTTTT; CDR3 protein: CASSPPATGGTGELFF
J gene: TRBJ2-7; clone size: -; D gene: -; V gene: TRBV7-8; CDR3 DNA: TGTGCCAGCAGCTTAGCGGGACCCAGGGGTTTCTACGAGCAGTACTTC; CDR3 protein: CASSLAGPRGFYEQYF
J gene: TRBJ2-1; clone size: -; D gene: TRBD2; V gene: TRBV12-5; CDR3 DNA: TGTGCTAGTGGCCGGGGACTAGCGGGGGACAATGAGCAGTTCTTC; CDR3 protein: CASGRGLAGDNEQFF
J gene: TRBJ2-3; clone size: -; D gene: TRBD2; V gene: TRBV6-5; CDR3 DNA: TGTGCCAGCAGTTACCTTAGCGGGGGCACAGATACGCAGTATTTT; CDR3 protein: CASSYLSGGTDTQYF
J gene: TRBJ2-1; clone size: -; D gene: TRBD2; V gene: TRBV7-3; CDR3 DNA: TGTGCCAGCAGCCCGCCGACTAGCACTGAGCAGTTCTTC; CDR3 protein: CASSPPTSTEQFF
J gene: TRBJ2-3; clone size: -; D gene: -; V gene: TRBV30; CDR3 DNA: TGTGCCTGGAGCTCCATGGGGCGGTCCACAGATACGCAGTATTTT; CDR3 protein: CAWSSMGRSTDTQYF
J gene: TRBJ2-3; clone size: -; D gene: -; V gene: TRBV6-1; CDR3 DNA: TGTGCCAGCAGTGAAGGGGGGGGGCCAGCAGATACGCAGTATTTT; CDR3 protein: CASSEGGGPADTQYF
J gene: TRBJ2-7; clone size: once; D gene: -; V gene: TRBV6-1; CDR3 DNA: TGTGCCAGCAGTTCACGGGACATTACCTACGAGCAGTACTTC; CDR3 protein: CASSSRDITYEQYF
J gene: TRBJ2-1; clone size: once; D gene: -; V gene: TRBV25-1; CDR3 DNA: TGTGCCAGCGTGAGACCCGAACCCTACAATGAGCAGTTCTTC; CDR3 protein: CASVRPEPYNEQFF
J gene: TRBJ1-5; clone size: -; D gene: TRBD1; V gene: TRBV7-9; CDR3 DNA: TGTGCCAGCATCTGGGACAGGTACGACAATCAGCCCCAGCATTTT; CDR3 protein: CASIWDRYDNQPQHF
J gene: TRBJ2-7; clone size: few; D gene: TRBD2; V gene: TRBV29-1; CDR3 DNA: TGCAGCGTCGAGGCCCGAGCGGGGGGAAGCTCCTACGAGCAGTACTTC; CDR3 protein: CSVEARAGGSSYEQYF
J gene: TRBJ1-2; clone size: -; D gene: -; V gene: TRBV5-6; CDR3 DNA: TGTGCCAGCAGCTTAGTATCAGGGGATGGCTACACCTTC; CDR3 protein: CASSLVSGDGYTF